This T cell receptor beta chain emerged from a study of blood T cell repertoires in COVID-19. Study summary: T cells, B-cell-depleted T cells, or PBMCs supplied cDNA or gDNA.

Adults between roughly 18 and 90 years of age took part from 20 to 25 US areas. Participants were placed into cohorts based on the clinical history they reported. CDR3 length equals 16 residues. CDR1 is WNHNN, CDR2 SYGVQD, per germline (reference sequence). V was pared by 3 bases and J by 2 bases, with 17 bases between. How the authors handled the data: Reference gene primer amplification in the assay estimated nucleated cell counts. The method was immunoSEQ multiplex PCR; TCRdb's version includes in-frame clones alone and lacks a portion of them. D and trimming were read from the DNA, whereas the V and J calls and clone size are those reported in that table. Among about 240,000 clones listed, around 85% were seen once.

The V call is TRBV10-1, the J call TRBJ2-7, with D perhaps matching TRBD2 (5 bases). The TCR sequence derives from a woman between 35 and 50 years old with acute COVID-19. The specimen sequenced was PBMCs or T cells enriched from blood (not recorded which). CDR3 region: CASSDGFASSPYEQYF. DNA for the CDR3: TGCGCCAGCAGTGATGGGTTCGCTAGCAGTCCCTACGAGCAGTACTTC.